This is a list of T cell receptor beta chains from one sample in a study of T-cell memory formation after mild COVID-19. TCRdb called the 5' RACE reads again in MiXCR, with one record for every CDR3 protein. Counted here are 130,000 to 150,000 distinct CDR3 sequences, under 7% occurring once; the ten biggest clones make up about 2%. Sequencing was performed on PBMCs or a T cell subset sorted from them (not recorded which). The receptors were gathered from an adult woman who had mild COVID-19 (a few samples of this study predate the infection). Cell type and time point are not known. CDR3s include the opening cysteine and the closing phenylalanine or tryptophan. Fields, in order: D gene, CDR3 length, clone size, V gene, J gene, CDR3 DNA, CDR3 protein. The D gene is left open where the match is weak. Not every row has a clone size; where given, it reads once, few, many or a size class.

>TRBD1|15|many|TRBV20-1|TRBJ2-1
TGCAGTGCTCGAGAGTACAGGGGGGTTTCGAATGAGCAGTTCTTC
CSAREYRGVSNEQFF
>.|15|few|TRBV4-2|TRBJ2-7
TGTGCCAGCAGCCAAGTCCAGGGTGGTCCCTACGAGCAGTACTTC
CASSQVQGGPYEQYF
>.|15|.|TRBV6-6|TRBJ2-1
TGTGCCAGCAGGCAGGACAGAAGCTCCTACAATGAGCAGTTCTTC
CASRQDRSSYNEQFF
>.|15|.|TRBV7-9|TRBJ2-1
TGTGCCAGCCCGGCCGGGGGGCCACAATACAATGAGCAGTTCTTC
CASPAGGPQYNEQFF
>.|13|few|TRBV5-1|TRBJ2-2
TGCGCCAGCAGCTATGGAGACACCGGGGAGCTGTTTTTT
CASSYGDTGELFF
>TRBD2|14|few|TRBV20-1|TRBJ2-1
TGCAGTGCTCTGCGGGGGGGCCTAAGCAATGAGCAGTTCTTC
CSALRGGLSNEQFF
>.|17|many|TRBV29-1|TRBJ1-1
TGCAGCGTTGTTAACAGGGCGGCAGCCGATAAGAACACTGAAGCTTTCTTT
CSVVNRAAADKNTEAFF
>TRBD1|15|many|TRBV12-3/TRBV12-4|TRBJ2-3
TGTGCCAGCAGTTTGGCAGGGGGTGGCGCAGATACGCAGTATTTT
CASSLAGGGADTQYF
>TRBD1|15|.|TRBV7-9|TRBJ1-4
TGTGCCAGCAGCGGACGGGACAGGTCTAATGAAAAACTGTTTTTT
CASSGRDRSNEKLFF
>.|16|few|TRBV4-1|TRBJ2-5
TGCGCCAGCAGCCTACGGGACATTACGGGCCAAGAGACCCAGTACTTC
CASSLRDITGQETQYF
>TRBD2|13|.|TRBV25-1|TRBJ2-5
TGTGCCAGCACGAAGCGGGAGAAAGAGACCCAGTACTTC
CASTKREKETQYF
>.|17|.|TRBV5-6|TRBJ2-3
TGTGCCAGCAGCTTGAAGGGGCGCGGCCGAGCGGGAGATACGCAGTATTTT
CASSLKGRGRAGDTQYF
>TRBD2|20|many|TRBV27|TRBJ2-1
TGTGCCAGCAGTCGCCCTCGGGGACTAGCATCACCTAGCTCCTACAATGAGCAGTTCTTC
CASSRPRGLASPSSYNEQFF
>.|11|many|TRBV20-1|TRBJ2-3
TGCAGTGCTCGGAGGACCGATACGCAGTATTTT
CSARRTDTQYF
>.|15|many|TRBV5-1|TRBJ1-2
TGCGCCAGCAGCCGTGGAAATGGAGCTAACTATGGCTACACCTTC
CASSRGNGANYGYTF
>TRBD2|18|.|TRBV7-9|TRBJ2-1
TGTGCCAGCAGCTTAATTCGGGCGGGGGACTGGGCCATCAATGAGCAGTTCTTC
CASSLIRAGDWAINEQFF
>TRBD2|16|few|TRBV6-2/TRBV6-3|TRBJ2-2
TGTGCCAGCAACTCCCTAGCGGTCGCGAACACCGGGGAGCTGTTTTTT
CASNSLAVANTGELFF
>.|14|.|TRBV7-9|TRBJ2-3
TGTGCCAGCAGCCCATTCAACCGTGGAGATACGCAGTATTTT
CASSPFNRGDTQYF
>TRBD1|14|.|TRBV6-6|TRBJ1-2
TGTGCCAGCCTACGGACAGGTGGGACCTATGGCTACACCTTC
CASLRTGGTYGYTF
>TRBD2|16|many|TRBV4-3|TRBJ2-3
TGCGCCAGCAGCCTGGGACTAGCGGGAGTCACAGATACGCAGTATTTT
CASSLGLAGVTDTQYF
>.|12|.|TRBV30|TRBJ1-5
TGTGCCTGGAGTGTCGCTAATCAGCCCCAGCATTTT
CAWSVANQPQHF
>.|13|many|TRBV30|TRBJ2-5
TGTGCCTGGAGTGTACGAGGGCAAGAGACCCAGTACTTC
CAWSVRGQETQYF
>.|15|.|TRBV3-1|TRBJ2-1
TGTGCCAGCAGCCAAGTTTACGGGGTGGGAGGTGAGCAGTTCTTC
CASSQVYGVGGEQFF
>.|15|few|TRBV5-6|TRBJ2-1
TGTGCCAGCAGCTTGGGAGGTCTCCTTAAGAATGAGCAGTTCTTC
CASSLGGLLKNEQFF